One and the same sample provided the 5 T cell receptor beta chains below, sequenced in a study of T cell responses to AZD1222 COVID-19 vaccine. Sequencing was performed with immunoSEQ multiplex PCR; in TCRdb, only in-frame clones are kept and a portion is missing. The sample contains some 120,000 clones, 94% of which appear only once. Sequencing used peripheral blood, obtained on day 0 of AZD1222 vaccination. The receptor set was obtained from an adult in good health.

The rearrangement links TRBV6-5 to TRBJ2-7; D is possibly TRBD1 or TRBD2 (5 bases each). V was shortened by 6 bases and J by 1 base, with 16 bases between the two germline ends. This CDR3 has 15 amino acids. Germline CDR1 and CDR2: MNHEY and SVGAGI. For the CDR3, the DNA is TGTGCCAGCAGCCGCAGGGAGTATGGGTCCTACGAGCAGTACTTC. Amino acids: CASSRREYGSYEQYF.

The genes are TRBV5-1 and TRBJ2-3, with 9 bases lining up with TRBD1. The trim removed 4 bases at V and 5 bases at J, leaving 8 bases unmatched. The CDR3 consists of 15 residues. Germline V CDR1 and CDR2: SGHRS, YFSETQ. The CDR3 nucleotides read TGCGCCAGCAGCCCGGGACAGGGCTTTGGAGATACGCAGTATTTT. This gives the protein CASSPGQGFGDTQYF.

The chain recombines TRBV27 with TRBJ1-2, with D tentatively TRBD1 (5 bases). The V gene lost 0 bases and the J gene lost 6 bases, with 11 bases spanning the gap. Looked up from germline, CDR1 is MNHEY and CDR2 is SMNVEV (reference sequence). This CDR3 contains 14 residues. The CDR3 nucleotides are TGTGCCAGCAGTTTATCGGGGCAAGCTAATGGCTACACCTTC. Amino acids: CASSLSGQANGYTF.

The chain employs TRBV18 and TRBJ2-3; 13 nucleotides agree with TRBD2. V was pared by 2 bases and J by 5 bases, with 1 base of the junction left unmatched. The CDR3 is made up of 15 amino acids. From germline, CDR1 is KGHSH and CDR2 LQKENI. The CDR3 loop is CASSPTSGRVDTQYF. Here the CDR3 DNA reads TGTGCCAGCTCACCAACTAGCGGGAGGGTAGATACGCAGTATTTT.

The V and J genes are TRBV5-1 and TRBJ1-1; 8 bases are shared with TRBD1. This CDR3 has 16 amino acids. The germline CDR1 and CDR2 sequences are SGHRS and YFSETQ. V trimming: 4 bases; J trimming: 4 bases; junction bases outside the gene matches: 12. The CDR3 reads CASSGLGQEGSTEAFF. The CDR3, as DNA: TGCGCCAGCAGCGGGTTGGGACAGGAGGGGAGCACTGAAGCTTTCTTT.